This section outlines one T cell receptor (beta chain) sequence together with its context. Deletions cut 1 base from V and 8 bases from J, with 9 bases between. Germline loops: CDR1 SGHTA, CDR2 FQGNSA. This CDR3 spans 13 amino acids. The sample comes from a study of T cells in Graves' hyperthyroidism and ophthalmopathy. There were TCR beta CDR3 regions amplified from RNA transcripts. During a first-round RT-PCR of the TCR CDR3, the HTBI primer set was used. TCRdb re-called the multiplex PCR reads through MiXCR, storing one row per CDR3 protein. The sample holds under 400,000 distinct CDR3 sequences, around a sixth seen once.

Sequencing was performed on blood. The sequence derives from a man younger than 45 with Graves' hyperthyroidism. This sequence joins TRBV7-2 and TRBJ2-4; D is unresolved. CDR3 sequence (DNA): TGTGCCAGCAGCTTAGTTACAACGGACATTCAGTACTTC. Protein product: CASSLVTTDIQYF.